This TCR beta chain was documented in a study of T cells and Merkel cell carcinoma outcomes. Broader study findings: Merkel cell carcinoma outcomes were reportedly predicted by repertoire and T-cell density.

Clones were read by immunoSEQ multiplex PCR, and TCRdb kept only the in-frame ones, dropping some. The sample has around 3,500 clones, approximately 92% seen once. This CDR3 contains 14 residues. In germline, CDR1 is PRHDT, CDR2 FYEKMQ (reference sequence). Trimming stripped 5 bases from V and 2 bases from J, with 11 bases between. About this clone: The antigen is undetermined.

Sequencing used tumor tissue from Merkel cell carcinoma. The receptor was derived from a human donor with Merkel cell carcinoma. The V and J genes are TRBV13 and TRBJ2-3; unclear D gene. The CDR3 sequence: CASSPYQLTDTQYF. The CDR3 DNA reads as TGTGCCAGCAGCCCCTATCAGCTCACAGATACGCAGTATTTT.